Following are 14 T cell receptor beta chains from one sample sequenced in a study of shared clonotypes between healthy human individuals. Repertoires were generated with immunoSEQ multiplex PCR, while TCRdb's copy carries only in-frame clones and drops some. The repertoire has around 500,000 clones, 79% of them found once; the top ten carry over 9.5%. Source material: PBMCs. These receptors originate from a woman aged 40 to 50 in good health. Some clones in this sample may be carry-over from other donors' samples.

This rearrangement joins TRBV13 to TRBJ1-2, with D possibly TRBD1 on 6 matching bases. Deletions cut 3 bases from V and 6 bases from J, with 11 bases between. Germline CDR1 PRHDT, CDR2 FYEKMQ (reference sequence). The CDR3 is 13 amino acids. The CDR3 is CASSLEGGDGYTF. The CDR3 DNA is TGTGCCAGCAGCTTGGAAGGGGGAGATGGCTACACCTTC.

The rearrangement links TRBV4-1 to TRBJ1-5, with 8 bases identical to TRBD1. Germline trimming cut 1 base from V and 6 bases from J; bases unmatched to any gene: 5. CDR3 length: 15 amino acids. Germline CDR1 and CDR2: MGHRA and YSYEKL. CDR3 loop: CASSQGTGLGQPQHF. CDR3 nucleotide sequence: TGCGCCAGCAGCCAAGGGACAGGGTTGGGTCAGCCCCAGCATTTT.

Turning to this clone: This CDR3 is also generated by other DNA sequences in the sample. The rearrangement uses TRBV7-3 and TRBJ2-1; TRBD2 agrees at 10 bases. The germline CDR1 and CDR2 sequences are SGHTA and FQGTGA. This CDR3 has 14 residues. V shed 5 bases and J 4 bases; nucleotides not matched to a gene: 2. The CDR3 DNA sequence: TGTGCCAGCAGCCGTAGCGGGAGGTACAATGAGCAGTTCTTC. This codes for CASSRSGRYNEQFF. Based on the CDR3 plus reference TRBV7-3 and TRBJ2-1, the full variable domain is GAGVSQTPSNKVTEKGKYVELRCDPISGHTALYWYRQSLGQGPEFLIYFQGTGAADDSGLPNDRFFAVRPEGSVSTLKIQRTERGDSAVYLCASSRSGRYNEQFFGPGTRLTVL.

This clone was seen a single time. This sequence joins TRBV18 and TRBJ1-3; 7 nucleotides line up with TRBD1. J lost 4 bases, V lost 5 bases, and 11 bases had no gene match. The CDR3 covers 16 residues. CDR1 and CDR2 (germline): KGHSH, LQKENI. CDR3 in DNA: TGTGCCAGCTCAGAGAAACAGGGGACTGCCGGAAACACCATATATTTT. Its protein product is CASSEKQGTAGNTIYF.

CDR3 sequence reads: CASSLTGDAGELFF. The CDR3 DNA follows: TGCGCCAGCAGCCTTACAGGGGATGCCGGGGAGCTGTTTTTT. The V gene is TRBV5-1, the J gene TRBJ2-2, with 7 bases matching TRBD1. V was clipped by 4 bases and J by 6 bases; unmatched bases: 6. The germline CDR1 and CDR2 sequences are SGHRS and YFSETQ. The CDR3 extends over 14 amino acids.

The chain joins TRBV10-3 to TRBJ2-1; 10 positions match TRBD2. V trimming: 2 bases; J trimming: 2 bases; junction bases outside the gene matches: 0. CDR1 is ENHRY, CDR2 SYGVKD, per germline. This CDR3 region has 15 residues. The CDR3 loop reads CAISETSGTYNEQFF. For the CDR3, the DNA is TGTGCCATCAGTGAGACTAGCGGGACCTACAATGAGCAGTTCTTC.

The V gene is TRBV5-1, the J gene TRBJ2-5; D might be TRBD1 (5 bases). The CDR3 sequence is 15 residues long. V was pared by 4 bases and J by 1 base, with 14 bases between. The V gene's germline CDR1 is SGHRS and CDR2 YFSETQ. The CDR3 nucleotides are TGCGCCAGCAGCCTCCAGGGTGGGTTCCAAGAGACCCAGTACTTC. Translating gives CASSLQGGFQETQYF. Full variable domain (missing parts from reference TRBV5-1 and TRBJ2-5): KAGVTQTPRYLIKTRGQQVTLSCSPISGHRSVSWYQQTPGQGLQFLFEYFSETQRNKGNFPGRFSGRQFSNSRSEMNVSTLELGDSALYLCASSLQGGFQETQYFGPGTRLLVL.

V gene TRBV5-1 combines with J gene TRBJ2-3, with D tentatively TRBD1 (6 bases). The germline V gene encodes CDR1 SGHRS and CDR2 YFSETQ. The V end lost 3 bases, the J end lost 3 bases, and 11 bases lay between the germline ends. There are 14 residues in the CDR3. In DNA form, the CDR3 reads TGCGCCAGCAGCTCTTACAGGGAGACAGATACGCAGTATTTT. Its protein product is CASSSYRETDTQYF.

The rearrangement uses TRBV7-2 and TRBJ1-6; D is possibly TRBD1 (6 bases). CDR3 length equals 15 residues. V was cut by 5 bases and J by 8 bases, with 16 bases left in between. Germline V gene data show CDR1 as SGHTA and CDR2 as FQGNSA. The CDR3 region has the DNA TGTGCCAGCAGCATTAACAGGGCTGGGGATTCACCCCTCCACTTT. This sequence encodes CASSINRAGDSPLHF.

This chain links TRBV6-8 with TRBJ2-3; no clear D gene. The V end was cut by 5 bases, the J end by 3 bases, with 12 bases between. Germline CDR1 and CDR2: MNHGY and SAAAGT. The CDR3 extends over 14 amino acids. CDR3 DNA: TGTGCCAGCAGTGAATCGAGCTCGACAGATACGCAGTATTTT. It specifies CASSESSSTDTQYF.

The gene calls are TRBV6-1 and TRBJ2-7; the D is unclear. The CDR3 contains 12 residues. Germline V lookup: CDR1 MNHNS, CDR2 SASEGT. Trimming removed 8 bases from V and 0 bases from J, with 8 bases in between. CDR3 loop: CASSTPSYEQYF. The CDR3 DNA is TGTGCCAGCTCGACACCCTCCTACGAGCAGTACTTC.

As to this clone: Additional DNA sequences in this sample encode the identical CDR3. The chain couples TRBV6-1 to TRBJ1-1; D is unresolved. V lost 4 bases to trimming and J lost 1 base, with 7 bases between them. The CDR3 extends over 13 amino acids. Per the germline V gene, CDR1 is MNHNS and CDR2 is SASEGT. As DNA, the CDR3 is TGTGCCAGCAGTGTGGGTGGGAACACTGAAGCTTTCTTT. Its translation: CASSVGGNTEAFF.

This clone turned up a few times. The chain has TRBV7-9 and TRBJ2-1; D not resolved. In germline, CDR1 is SEHNR, CDR2 FQNEAQ (reference sequence). Trimming cost V 3 bases and J 4 bases, with 10 bases left between them. The CDR3 covers 14 residues. The CDR3 spells CASSLGPPYNEQFF. The DNA of the CDR3 is TGTGCCAGCAGCTTGGGTCCCCCTTACAATGAGCAGTTCTTC.

The count of this clone is one. This chain links TRBV5-1 with TRBJ2-3; 11 bases align to TRBD2. V shed 0 bases, J shed 2 bases, and the junction held 5 bases outside the gene matches. The CDR3 is made up of 17 amino acids. CDR1 is SGHRS and CDR2 is YFSETQ in the germline V gene. CDR3 sequence (DNA): TGCGCCAGCAGCTTGGACCAACTAGCGGGAGTCACAGATACGCAGTATTTT. Protein: CASSLDQLAGVTDTQYF.